The present T cell receptor (beta chain) was sequenced within a study of cytotoxic CD8 clonotypes in ibrutinib-treated CLL (dated by TCRdb to the early 2020s). Regarding the study in general: The cohort was composed of roughly ten relapsed/refractory and about 15 treatment-naive patients; IGHV unmutated status was identified in 17 patients. An average of about 260,000 productive templates and roughly 94,000 productive rearrangements was obtained per sample. Response samples were obtained after a median of around 11 months of treatment, with a range of about 6 to 36 months. Cryopreserved peripheral blood mononuclear cells were obtained before treatment, at response, and at either sustained remission or disease progression. Partial responses were observed in approximately 24 patients and complete responses in 2; after a median follow-up of roughly 72 months, remission was maintained in approximately 15 patients and progression was observed in about twelve. Longitudinal samples were available for about 30% of the roughly 90 trial participants. Broader findings and caveats from the paper: Clonality increased at ibrutinib response, stayed stable in sustained remission, and fell back toward baseline at progression. Baseline clonality exceeded that of age-matched healthy donors and correlated strongly with circulating CD8+ T-cell counts. Sampling times were not matched between patients in sustained remission and patients whose disease was progressing, and lymph node repertoires were not examined. Public clonotypes were found to be uncommon and were observed to contract or remain stable during treatment; the increase in clonality was shown to reflect expansion of private clonotypes at ibrutinib response.

For TCR beta library preparation, approximately 2 micrograms of genomic DNA were extracted from the cryopreserved PBMCs. High-throughput TCR beta sequencing was performed on longitudinal blood samples from CLL patients receiving ibrutinib monotherapy. Patients were enrolled in a phase 2 open-label single-center ibrutinib monotherapy trial. V and J are truncated by 1 base and 0 bases respectively, leaving an intervening sequence of 5 bases. CDR1 and CDR2, looked up from the germline V gene (reference sequence), are GTSNPN and SVGIG. The CDR3 holds 13 amino acids from the cysteine to the phenylalanine. This entry keeps only the CDR3 DNA: 39 bases, framed from base 1. As concerns this clone: Its antigen specificity is not known. Base quality data are lacking; no much larger clone is found one base away.

Each clonotype received, on average, about 10x coverage in deep resolution sequencing performed on a MiSeq, where the target depth lay between 1 in 1 million and 1 in 200,000 T cells. The immunoSEQ hsTCRB Kit was used to generate the TCR beta libraries. As for how the authors treated the data: ImmunoSEQ Data Assistant and ImmunoSEQ Analyzer were used for data analysis, and V, D and J genes were assigned according to IMGT definitions. Clonality, with values ranging from 0 to 1, was calculated as one minus the normalized Shannon entropy of productive rearrangement frequencies. Public clonotype analysis was restricted to overrepresented clonotypes comprising at least 0.05% of each patient's repertoire. About 13 age-matched healthy donor repertoires from immuneACCESS were used as controls for clonality. TCRdb holds this immuneACCESS table with in-frame rearrangements only. Some clones are missing; in checked studies, unresolved V genes explain under half, and the rest has no known cause. The V and J calls and clone size are taken from that table; D and trimming were inferred from the DNA. This sample holds some 290,000 clones; approximately 80% were observed only once. Of the sample, 6.5% to 8.5% falls within the top ten clones.

The TCR comes from a human donor with chronic lymphocytic leukemia. Here the sequenced sample was PBMCs, taken before ibrutinib treatment. The rearrangement joined TRBV30 to TRBJ2-3; no D gene can be assigned with confidence. The nucleotide sequence is TGTGCCTGGAGTGGGGTGAGCACAGATACGCAGTATTTT. Translation gives CAWSGVSTDTQYF.